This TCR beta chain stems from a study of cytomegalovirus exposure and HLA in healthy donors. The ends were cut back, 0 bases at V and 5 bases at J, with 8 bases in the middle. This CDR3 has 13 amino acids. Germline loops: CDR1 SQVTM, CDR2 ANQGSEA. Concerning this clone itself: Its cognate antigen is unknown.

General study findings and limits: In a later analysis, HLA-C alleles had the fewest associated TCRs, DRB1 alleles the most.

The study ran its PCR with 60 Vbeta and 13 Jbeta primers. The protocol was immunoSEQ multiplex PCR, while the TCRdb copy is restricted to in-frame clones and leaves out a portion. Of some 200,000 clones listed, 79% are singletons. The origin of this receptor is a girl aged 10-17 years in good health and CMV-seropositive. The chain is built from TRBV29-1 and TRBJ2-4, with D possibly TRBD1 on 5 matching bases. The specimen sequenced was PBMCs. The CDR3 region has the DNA TGCAGCGTTGAAGAGGACAACCAAAACATTCAGTACTTC. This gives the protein CSVEEDNQNIQYF.